This T cell receptor (beta chain) is drawn from a study of T cells after yellow fever vaccination. Findings of the study overall: Abundant bulk-population clonotypes could contaminate the FACS-sorted repertoires.

TCRdb called the 5' RACE reads again in MiXCR, with one record for every CDR3 protein. Altogether 140,000 to 150,000 distinct CDR3 sequences are present, approximately 6.6% being singletons, with the ten largest covering approximately 0.67%. This clonotype was detected only a few times. Its antigen is still unknown. Per the germline V gene, CDR1 is DFQATT and CDR2 is SNEGSKA (reference sequence). CDR3 length: 14 residues. Unmatched junction bases numbered 3, after V lost 2 bases and J lost 2 bases. J is TRBJ2-3 and V is TRBV20-1, with 8 bases identical to TRBD2. The sample was CD4+ T cells sorted from PBMCs, taken 10 days after the yellow fever booster vaccination. The sequence was obtained from a man aged 30-40 years who received the YFV17D yellow fever vaccine. The CDR3 reads CSARISGITDTQYF. The CDR3 coding sequence is TGCAGTGCTAGAATTAGCGGGATCACAGATACGCAGTATTTT.